The present T cell receptor beta chain was sequenced within a study of T cells in women clearing cervical HPV infection. Profiling relied on immunoSEQ multiplex PCR, and the TCRdb table lists in-frame clones only, not all of them. In total, the table holds over 30,000 clones. Worth noting for this clone: The observed sequence ends 3 residues before the CDR3 terminus, with the missing tail filled in from the germline J gene.

The CDR3 consists of 14 residues. Germline values: CDR1 SNHLY, CDR2 FYNNEI. The trim removed 3 bases at V and 1 base at J, leaving 0 bases unmatched. This receptor was taken from a woman aged 18-69 years with a cervical HPV16 infection that either progressed to CIN3+ or cleared (not recorded which). The V gene is TRBV2, the J gene TRBJ2-1; 7 bases fit TRBD2. Sequencing was carried out using blood buffy coat. The chain's CDR3 is CASSEGGSYNEQFF. CDR3 DNA (partial): TGTGCCAGCAGTGAGGGGGGGTCCTACAATGAG.